Listed below are T cell receptor beta chains from one sample, sequenced in a study of CD8+CD57+ T cells in acquired aplastic anemia. TCRdb used MiXCR to reprocess the reads, holding one entry per CDR3 protein. This sample has more than 100,000 distinct CDR3 sequences, with 41% found just once. Sequencing was performed on sorted CD4+, CD8+, or CD8+CD57+ T cells (not recorded which) from PBMCs. These receptors were obtained from a human donor in good health, serving as a control. Both conserved end residues are part of each CDR3. A D gene is named only where the DNA matches it firmly. A row's size may be missing; if present it is once, few, many or a size class.

clone_size: -
v_call: TRBV10-3
j_call: TRBJ1-4
d_call: TRBD1
cdr3_nt: TGTGCCATCAGTGACAGGGGGCCTGAAAAACTGTTTTTT
cdr3_aa: CAISDRGPEKLFF

clone_size: many
v_call: TRBV5-1
j_call: TRBJ2-3
d_call: TRBD2
cdr3_nt: TGCGCCAGCAGCTCACATTTAGCGGGAGGGGTGACAGATACGCAGTATTTT
cdr3_aa: CASSSHLAGGVTDTQYF

clone_size: few
v_call: TRBV18
j_call: TRBJ1-3
d_call: -
cdr3_nt: TGTGCCAGCTCACCGACAGTAGTAGCTGGAAACACCATATATTTT
cdr3_aa: CASSPTVVAGNTIYF

clone_size: few
v_call: TRBV6-2/TRBV6-3
j_call: TRBJ2-1
d_call: TRBD2
cdr3_nt: TGTGCCAGCAGTTACTCTGGGACTAGCTTGTTCAATGAGCAGTTCTTC
cdr3_aa: CASSYSGTSLFNEQFF

clone_size: -
v_call: TRBV18
j_call: TRBJ1-3
d_call: -
cdr3_nt: TGTGCCAGCTCACGAGGACCGAGCTCTGGAAACACCATATATTTT
cdr3_aa: CASSRGPSSGNTIYF

clone_size: few
v_call: TRBV18
j_call: TRBJ2-7
d_call: TRBD2
cdr3_nt: TGTGCCAGCTCCCCACGCGGGGGTTTATACGAGCAGTACTTC
cdr3_aa: CASSPRGGLYEQYF

clone_size: many
v_call: TRBV12-3/TRBV12-4
j_call: TRBJ1-4
d_call: -
cdr3_nt: TGTGCCAGCAGCCCAAGAAATGGGGCTGGTGAAAAACTGTTTTTT
cdr3_aa: CASSPRNGAGEKLFF

clone_size: -
v_call: TRBV20-1
j_call: TRBJ1-6
d_call: -
cdr3_nt: TGCAGTGCCGATATGGGAGACGGAAATAATTCACCCCTCCACTTT
cdr3_aa: CSADMGDGNNSPLHF

clone_size: -
v_call: TRBV12-3/TRBV12-4
j_call: TRBJ2-7
d_call: -
cdr3_nt: TGTGCCAGCAGGCTAGTTTATCGGCAGCAGTACTTC
cdr3_aa: CASRLVYRQQYF

clone_size: -
v_call: TRBV27
j_call: TRBJ1-6
d_call: -
cdr3_nt: TGTGCCAGCTCCTTGGGGGGTAGTACGAATAATTCACCCCTCCACTTT
cdr3_aa: CASSLGGSTNNSPLHF

clone_size: few
v_call: TRBV10-2
j_call: TRBJ2-1
d_call: -
cdr3_nt: TGCGCCAGCACCGGTGGGGTTCCTGAGCAGTTCTTC
cdr3_aa: CASTGGVPEQFF

clone_size: few
v_call: TRBV6-1
j_call: TRBJ2-1
d_call: -
cdr3_nt: TGTGCCAGCAGCCGGGACCTTAGCGGCTCCTACAATGAGCAGTTCTTC
cdr3_aa: CASSRDLSGSYNEQFF

clone_size: -
v_call: TRBV20-1
j_call: TRBJ2-7
d_call: -
cdr3_nt: TGCAGTGCCCCCTACGAGCAGTACTTC
cdr3_aa: CSAPYEQYF

clone_size: many
v_call: TRBV20-1
j_call: TRBJ1-2
d_call: -
cdr3_nt: TGCAGTGCTCAGAGGGCGGGGCGGTATGGCTACACCTTC
cdr3_aa: CSAQRAGRYGYTF

clone_size: -
v_call: TRBV15
j_call: TRBJ2-1
d_call: -
cdr3_nt: TGTGCCACCAGCAGAGGTGACCCAAGCTACCCCAATGAGCAGTTCTTC
cdr3_aa: CATSRGDPSYPNEQFF

clone_size: many
v_call: TRBV19
j_call: TRBJ1-1
d_call: -
cdr3_nt: TGTGCCAGTAGTAAGGGGGGGAAGAACACTGAAGCTTTCTTT
cdr3_aa: CASSKGGKNTEAFF

clone_size: -
v_call: TRBV11-1
j_call: TRBJ2-3
d_call: -
cdr3_nt: TGTGCCATCCTGGGCCTCCAGGCTGTGAGCACAGATACGCAGTATTTT
cdr3_aa: CAILGLQAVSTDTQYF

clone_size: many
v_call: TRBV5-1
j_call: TRBJ2-7
d_call: -
cdr3_nt: TGCGCCAGCAGCTTGGGGCGGGCCTTCCCCTACGAGCAGTACTTC
cdr3_aa: CASSLGRAFPYEQYF

clone_size: many
v_call: TRBV6-1
j_call: TRBJ1-1
d_call: -
cdr3_nt: TGTGCCAGCAGTGTTAGTGGGGGTTTGAACACTGAAGCTTTCTTT
cdr3_aa: CASSVSGGLNTEAFF

clone_size: -
v_call: TRBV15
j_call: TRBJ1-1
d_call: -
cdr3_nt: TGTGCCACCAGCAGAGAGCAGAACACTGGAGCTTTCTTT
cdr3_aa: CATSREQNTGAFF

clone_size: many
v_call: TRBV11-3
j_call: TRBJ1-1
d_call: -
cdr3_nt: TGTGCCAGCAGCTTAATGGCAGCCACTGAAGCTTTCTTT
cdr3_aa: CASSLMAATEAFF

clone_size: once
v_call: TRBV10-3
j_call: TRBJ2-3
d_call: TRBD2
cdr3_nt: TGTGCCATCAGCCGCGGGACTAGCGGGAGAGGGACAGATACGCAGTATTTT
cdr3_aa: CAISRGTSGRGTDTQYF

clone_size: many
v_call: TRBV20-1
j_call: TRBJ1-5
d_call: -
cdr3_nt: TGCAGTGCTAGGACTGCCAATCAGCCCCAGCATTTT
cdr3_aa: CSARTANQPQHF

clone_size: -
v_call: TRBV20-1
j_call: TRBJ1-5
d_call: -
cdr3_nt: TGCAGTGCTAGGCGGAGTAATCAGCCCCAGCATTTT
cdr3_aa: CSARRSNQPQHF

clone_size: -
v_call: TRBV19
j_call: TRBJ1-2
d_call: TRBD1
cdr3_nt: TGTGCCAGTAAGGCGACAGGGTACTATGGCTACACCTTC
cdr3_aa: CASKATGYYGYTF

clone_size: -
v_call: TRBV18
j_call: TRBJ1-4
d_call: -
cdr3_nt: TGTGCCAGCTCACCCCCAGGGGCGGTAAAACTGTTTTTT
cdr3_aa: CASSPPGAVKLFF

clone_size: many
v_call: TRBV20-1
j_call: TRBJ2-5
d_call: -
cdr3_nt: TGCAGTGCTATTTCCGGAGTTCAAGAGACCCAGTACTTC
cdr3_aa: CSAISGVQETQYF

clone_size: few
v_call: TRBV18
j_call: TRBJ2-3
d_call: -
cdr3_nt: TGTGCCAGCTCACCAGGGCACACGGGTACGCAGTATTTT
cdr3_aa: CASSPGHTGTQYF

clone_size: -
v_call: TRBV3-1
j_call: TRBJ2-6
d_call: -
cdr3_nt: TGTGCCAGCAGCCAAGGGTTCGGGGCTGGGGCCAACGTCCTGACTTTC
cdr3_aa: CASSQGFGAGANVLTF

clone_size: many
v_call: TRBV10-2
j_call: TRBJ2-1
d_call: TRBD2
cdr3_nt: TGCGCCAGCAGTCAGCTTCAAGCGGGAGGGCCCTACAATGAGCAGTTCTTC
cdr3_aa: CASSQLQAGGPYNEQFF